Ten or more counts support the clone carrying this TCR beta chain. TCRdb used MiXCR to reprocess the RACE reads, holding one entry per CDR3 protein. The sample lists more than 300,000 distinct CDR3 sequences, about 5% seen once, with about 8.2% in the top ten. The data belong to a study of human T cells and chemical hapten exposure. Stated time point: pre-sensitization, week 0. Treatment given: therapeutic diphenylcyclopropenone sensitization with weekly scalp DPC. V gave up 1 base and J gave up 8 bases, with 14 bases separating them. Germline loops: CDR1 MDHEN, CDR2 SYDVKM. This CDR3 spans 14 amino acids.

The sample consisted of whole blood, taken in connection with sensitization to the hapten diphenylcyclopropenone (DPC). The chain recombines TRBV28 with TRBJ1-2, with D possibly being TRBD1 (6 bases). This clonotype was sampled from a woman under 30 with alopecia areata. Some clones in this sample may be carry-over from other donors' samples. For the CDR3, the DNA is TGTGCCAGCAGTTTATTTTTACAGGGTGAAGGCTACACCTTC. Amino acids: CASSLFLQGEGYTF.